This TCR beta chain was obtained from a study of T cell responses to AZD1222 COVID-19 vaccine. Study conclusions and caveats: Researchers report vaccine-associated CD4 TCRs spanning spike, with dominance at 160-218 and 743-854. When two AZD1222 doses had been given, Spike-specific TCR breadth and depth rose. The study identified only five to seven AZD1222 recipients as seropositive at baseline.

This clone was detected only a few times. What it recognizes is unknown. CDR1 MNHNS and CDR2 SASEGT come from the germline V gene. V gave up 1 base and J gave up 8 bases, with 11 bases separating them. This CDR3 is built from 13 residues. Data came from immunoSEQ multiplex PCR; TCRdb stores just in-frame clones and leaves some out. The data contain 200,000 or so clones, 85% to 95% of them singletons. The chain recombines TRBV6-1 with TRBJ1-1; D is uncertain. This specimen consisted of peripheral blood, obtained on day 0 of AZD1222 vaccination. The sequence was collected from an adult in good health. The CDR3 sequence: CASSEVRGEEAFF. The CDR3 bases are TGTGCCAGCAGTGAAGTAAGAGGAGAGGAAGCTTTCTTT.